This T cell receptor beta chain was documented in a study of T cells in Graves' hyperthyroidism and ophthalmopathy. RNA transcripts served as the template for amplifying TCR beta CDR3 regions. An initial round of RT-PCR targeting the TCR CDR3 relied on the HTBI primer set. TCRdb reanalysed the multiplex PCR reads using MiXCR and keeps one entry per CDR3 protein. The sample gives some 360,000 distinct CDR3 sequences, approximately 14% of which show up once; approximately 10% is in the top ten. 8.5 to 10 ml of fresh peripheral blood supplied the PBMCs. General study findings and limits: The blood repertoire included most of the expanded thyroid clonotypes above 0.001.

V was cut by 4 bases and J by 1 base, with 10 bases left in between. The CDR3 has 13 residues. Germline-derived CDR1 and CDR2 are DFQATT and SNEGSKA (reference sequence). On this clonotype: What it binds is unknown.

The rearrangement uses TRBV20-1 and TRBJ2-5, with a possible D match to TRBD2 (5 bases). Sample: blood. This TCR came from a woman aged 55 to 70 with Graves' hyperthyroidism. The CDR3 DNA is TGCAGTGCTATACTAGGTCCCCAAGAGACCCAGTACTTC. The encoded protein is CSAILGPQETQYF.